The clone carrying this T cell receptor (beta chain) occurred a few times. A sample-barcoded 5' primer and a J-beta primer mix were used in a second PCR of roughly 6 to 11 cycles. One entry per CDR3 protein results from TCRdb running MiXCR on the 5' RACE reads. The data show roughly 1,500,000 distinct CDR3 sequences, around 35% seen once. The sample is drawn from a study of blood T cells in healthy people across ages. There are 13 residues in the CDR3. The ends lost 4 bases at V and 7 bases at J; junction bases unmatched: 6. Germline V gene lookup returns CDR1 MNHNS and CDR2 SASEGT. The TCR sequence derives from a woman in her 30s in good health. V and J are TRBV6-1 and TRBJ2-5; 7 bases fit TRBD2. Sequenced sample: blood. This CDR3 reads CASSATWEGTQYF. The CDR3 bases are TGTGCCAGCAGTGCCACATGGGAGGGGACCCAGTACTTC.